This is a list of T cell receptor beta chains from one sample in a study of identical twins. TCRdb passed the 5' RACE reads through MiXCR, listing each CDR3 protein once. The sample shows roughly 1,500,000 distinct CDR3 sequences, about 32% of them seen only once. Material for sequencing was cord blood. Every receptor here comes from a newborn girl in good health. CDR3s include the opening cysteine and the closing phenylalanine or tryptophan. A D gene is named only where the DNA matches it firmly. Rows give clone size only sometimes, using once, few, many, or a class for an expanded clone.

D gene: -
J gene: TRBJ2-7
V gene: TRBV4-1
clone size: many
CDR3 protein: CASSQVRNSYEQYF
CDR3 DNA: TGCGCCAGCAGCCAAGTCCGGAACTCCTACGAGCAGTACTTC

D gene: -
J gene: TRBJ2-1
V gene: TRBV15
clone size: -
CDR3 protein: CATSPPGGQLYNEQFF
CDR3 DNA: TGTGCCACCAGCCCCCCCGGTGGACAGCTCTACAATGAGCAGTTCTTC

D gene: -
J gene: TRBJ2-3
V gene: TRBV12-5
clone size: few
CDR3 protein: CASGLVLRGSADTQYF
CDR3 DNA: TGTGCTAGTGGTTTGGTACTGAGGGGGAGCGCAGATACGCAGTATTTT

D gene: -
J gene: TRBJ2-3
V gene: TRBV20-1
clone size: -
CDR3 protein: CSATAQNTQYF
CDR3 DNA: TGCAGTGCTACAGCGCAAAATACGCAGTATTTT

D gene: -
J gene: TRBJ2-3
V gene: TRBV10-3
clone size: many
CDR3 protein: CAISERDSTDTQYF
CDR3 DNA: TGTGCCATCAGTGAGCGGGACTCTACAGATACGCAGTATTTT

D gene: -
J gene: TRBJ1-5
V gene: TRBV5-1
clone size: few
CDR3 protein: CASSLGPGGHGNMGNQPQHF
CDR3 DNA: TGCGCCAGCAGCTTAGGCCCAGGAGGGCATGGTAATATGGGCAATCAGCCCCAGCATTTT

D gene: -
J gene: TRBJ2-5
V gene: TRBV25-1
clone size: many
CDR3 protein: CASSEYPGVQYF
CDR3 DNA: TGTGCCAGCAGTGAATATCCGGGGGTGCAGTACTTC

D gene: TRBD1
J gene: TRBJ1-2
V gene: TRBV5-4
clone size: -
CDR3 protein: CASSLPLDRGNGYTF
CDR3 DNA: TGTGCCAGCAGCCTGCCCCTGGACAGGGGTAACGGCTACACCTTC

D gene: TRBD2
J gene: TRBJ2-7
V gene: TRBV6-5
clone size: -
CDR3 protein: CASSYSLVAGVYEQYF
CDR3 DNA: TGTGCCAGCAGTTACTCGTTGGTAGCGGGAGTCTACGAGCAGTACTTC

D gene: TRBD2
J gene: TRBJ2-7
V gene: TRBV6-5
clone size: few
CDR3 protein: CASSLRLAGRHEQYF
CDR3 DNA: TGTGCCAGCAGTTTAAGGCTAGCGGGAAGGCACGAGCAGTACTTC

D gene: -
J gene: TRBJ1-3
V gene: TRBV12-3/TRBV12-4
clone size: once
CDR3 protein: CASSPLGVAGNTIYF
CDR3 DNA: TGTGCCAGCAGTCCCCTCGGGGTTGCTGGAAACACCATATATTTT

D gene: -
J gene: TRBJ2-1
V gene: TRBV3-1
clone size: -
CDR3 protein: CASSQDWTGSYNEQFF
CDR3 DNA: TGTGCCAGCAGCCAAGATTGGACTGGCTCCTACAATGAGCAGTTCTTC

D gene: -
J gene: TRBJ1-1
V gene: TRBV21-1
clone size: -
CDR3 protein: CASSKEGDSNTEAFF
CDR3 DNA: TGTGCCAGCAGCAAAGAGGGGGACAGTAACACTGAAGCTTTCTTT